This TCR beta chain was obtained from a study of shared clonotypes between healthy human individuals. Regarding the study as a whole: Enrolling few donors narrowed the genetic and exposure-history diversity that was represented.

The CDR3 sequence is 11 residues long. Germline CDR1 and CDR2: MDHEN and SYDVKM. The V end was cut by 8 bases, the J end by 6 bases, with 9 bases between. Terminally differentiated effector memory CD45RA+ cells were excluded by CCR7 positive selection of CD45RO-negative cells. Sequencing was performed with immunoSEQ multiplex PCR; in TCRdb, only in-frame clones are kept and a portion is missing. This sample has around 1.9 million clones; just over 90% occur once, and the top ten carry over 1.5%. As to this clone: What it binds is not known.

V and J are TRBV28 and TRBJ2-3; D ambiguous. The origin of this receptor is a young man in good health. Some clones in this sample may be carry-over from other donors' samples. Sample: naive CD8+ T cells from PBMCs. This CDR3 is CASDSWDTQYF. The CDR3 DNA is TGTGCCAGCGACTCATGGGATACGCAGTATTTT.